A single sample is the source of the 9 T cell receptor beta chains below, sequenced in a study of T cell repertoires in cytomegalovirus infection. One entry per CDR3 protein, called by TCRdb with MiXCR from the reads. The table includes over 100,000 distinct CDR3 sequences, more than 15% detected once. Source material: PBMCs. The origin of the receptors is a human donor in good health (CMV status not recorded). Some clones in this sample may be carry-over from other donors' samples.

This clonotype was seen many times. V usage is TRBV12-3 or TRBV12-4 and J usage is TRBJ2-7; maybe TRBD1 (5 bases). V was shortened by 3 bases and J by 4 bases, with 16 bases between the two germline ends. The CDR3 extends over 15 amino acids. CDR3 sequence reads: CASSFPTSQGYEQYF. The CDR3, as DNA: TGTGCCAGCAGTTTCCCCACCTCTCAGGGTTACGAGCAGTACTTC.

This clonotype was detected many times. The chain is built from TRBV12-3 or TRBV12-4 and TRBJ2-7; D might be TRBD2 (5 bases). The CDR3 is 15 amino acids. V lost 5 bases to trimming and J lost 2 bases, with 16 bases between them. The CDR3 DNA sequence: TGTGCCAGCAGTCCAAGGACGGGATATACCTACGAGCAGTACTTC. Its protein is CASSPRTGYTYEQYF.

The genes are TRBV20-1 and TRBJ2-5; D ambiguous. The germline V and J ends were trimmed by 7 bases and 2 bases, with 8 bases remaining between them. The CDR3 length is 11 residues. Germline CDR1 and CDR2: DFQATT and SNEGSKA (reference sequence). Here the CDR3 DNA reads TGCAGTGGAACCGAACAAGAGACCCAGTACTTC. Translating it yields CSGTEQETQYF.

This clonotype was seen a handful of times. The CDR3 here is CASSRWSGANTGELFF. CDR3 DNA: TGTGCCAGCAGCCGCTGGAGCGGGGCGAACACCGGGGAGCTGTTTTTT. The V call is TRBV14, the J call TRBJ2-2; TRBD2 matches at 7 bases. J was trimmed by 0 bases and V by 4 bases; bases with no gene match: 5. Germline CDR1 and CDR2: SGHDN and FVKESK. The CDR3 sequence is 16 residues long.

The CDR3 nucleotides read TGCAGTGCTAGAGCGGGACAGGGAAACACCATATATTTT. This codes for CSARAGQGNTIYF. The chain joins TRBV20-1 to TRBJ1-3; 7 bases are a match to TRBD1. CDR1 and CDR2 from the germline V gene are DFQATT and SNEGSKA (reference sequence). With 1 base clipped from V and 4 bases from J, the junction kept 1 base outside the gene matches. This CDR3 spans 13 amino acids.

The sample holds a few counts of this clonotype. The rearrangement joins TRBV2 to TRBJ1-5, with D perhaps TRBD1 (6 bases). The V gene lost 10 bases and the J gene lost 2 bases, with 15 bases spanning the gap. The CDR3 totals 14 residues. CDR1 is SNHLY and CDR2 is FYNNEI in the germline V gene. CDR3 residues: CATTPQGGNQPQHF. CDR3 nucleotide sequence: TGTGCCACCACGCCACAGGGAGGCAATCAGCCCCAGCATTTT. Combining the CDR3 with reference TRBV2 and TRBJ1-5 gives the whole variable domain EPEVTQTPSHQVTQMGQEVILRCVPISNHLYFYWYRQILGQKVEFLVSFYNNEISEKSEIFDDQFSVERPDGSNFTLKIRSTKLEDSAMYFCATTPQGGNQPQHFGDGTRLSIL.

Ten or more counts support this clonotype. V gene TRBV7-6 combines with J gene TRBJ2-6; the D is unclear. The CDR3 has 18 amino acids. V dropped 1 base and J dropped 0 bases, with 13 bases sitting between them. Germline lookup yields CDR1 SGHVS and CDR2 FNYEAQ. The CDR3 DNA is TGTGCCAGCAGCTTAGGGGTGTTCAGAAGCTCTGGGGCCAACGTCCTGACTTTC. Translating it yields CASSLGVFRSSGANVLTF.

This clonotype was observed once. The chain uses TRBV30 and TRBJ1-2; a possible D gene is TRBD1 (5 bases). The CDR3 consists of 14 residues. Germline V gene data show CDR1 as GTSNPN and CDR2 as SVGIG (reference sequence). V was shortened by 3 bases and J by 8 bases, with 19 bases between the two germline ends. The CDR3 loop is CAWRSSGRGGGYTF. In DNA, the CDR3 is TGTGCCTGGAGGTCGTCGGGACGGGGGGGAGGCTACACCTTC.

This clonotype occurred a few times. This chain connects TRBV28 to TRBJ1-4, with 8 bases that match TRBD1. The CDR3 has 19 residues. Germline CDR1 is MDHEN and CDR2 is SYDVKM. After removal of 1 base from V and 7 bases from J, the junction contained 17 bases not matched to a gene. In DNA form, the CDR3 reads TGTGCCAGCAGTTTATTCCCCAGTTCGGACAGGGAGCGAATTGAAAAACTGTTTTTT. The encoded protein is CASSLFPSSDRERIEKLFF. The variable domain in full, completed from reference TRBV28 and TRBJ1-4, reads DVKVTQSSRYLVKRTGEKVFLECVQDMDHENMFWYRQDPGLGLRLIYFSYDVKMKEKGDIPEGYSVSREKKERFSLILESASTNQTSMYLCASSLFPSSDRERIEKLFFGSGTQLSVL.